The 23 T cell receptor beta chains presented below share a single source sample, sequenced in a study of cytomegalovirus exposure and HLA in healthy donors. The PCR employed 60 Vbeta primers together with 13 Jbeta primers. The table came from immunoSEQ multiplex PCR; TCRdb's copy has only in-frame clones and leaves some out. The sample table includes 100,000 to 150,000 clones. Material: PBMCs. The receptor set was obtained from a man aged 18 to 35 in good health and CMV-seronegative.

CDR3 region: CAWSSDNYYGYTF. The CDR3 nucleotides read TGTGCCTGGAGTTCGGACAACTACTATGGCTACACCTTC. The rearrangement joins TRBV30 to TRBJ1-2; TRBD1 might be the D (5 bases). CDR1 is GTSNPN and CDR2 is SVGIG in the germline V gene (reference sequence). Deletions cut 2 bases from V and 3 bases from J, with 10 bases between. The CDR3 has 13 residues.

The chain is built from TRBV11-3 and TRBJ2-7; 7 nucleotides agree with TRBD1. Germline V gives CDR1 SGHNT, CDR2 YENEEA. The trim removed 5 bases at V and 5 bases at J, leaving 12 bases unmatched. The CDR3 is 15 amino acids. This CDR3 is CASSTYAEGGHEQYF. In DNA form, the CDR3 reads TGTGCCAGCAGCACTTATGCCGAAGGGGGCCACGAGCAGTACTTC.

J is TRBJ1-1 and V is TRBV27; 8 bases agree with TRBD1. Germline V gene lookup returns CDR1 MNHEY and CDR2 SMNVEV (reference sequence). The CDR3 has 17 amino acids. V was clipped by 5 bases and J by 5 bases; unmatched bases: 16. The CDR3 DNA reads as TGTGCCAGCAGTCCGATCCTTCGGACAGGGACGAAAACTGAAGCTTTCTTT. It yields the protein CASSPILRTGTKTEAFF.

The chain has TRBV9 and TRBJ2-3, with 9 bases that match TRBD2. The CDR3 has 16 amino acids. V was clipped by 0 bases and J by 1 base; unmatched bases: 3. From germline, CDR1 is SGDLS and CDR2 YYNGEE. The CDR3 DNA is TGTGCCAGCAGCGTAGCGCCTAGCGGGGGCACAGATACGCAGTATTTT. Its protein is CASSVAPSGGTDTQYF.

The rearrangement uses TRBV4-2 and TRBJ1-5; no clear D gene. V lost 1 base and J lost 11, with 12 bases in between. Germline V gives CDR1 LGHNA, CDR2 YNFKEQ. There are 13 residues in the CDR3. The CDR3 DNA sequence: TGTGCCAGCAGCCAAGGGCAGATCAGCGCCCAGCATTTT. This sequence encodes CASSQGQISAQHF.

CDR3 sequence (DNA): TGCGCCAGCAGCTCGGGGGGACGTAGTACAGATACGCAGTATTTT. It encodes CASSSGGRSTDTQYF. The chain is built from TRBV4-3 and TRBJ2-3; 7 bases are a match to TRBD2. J was trimmed by 3 bases and V by 5 bases; bases with no gene match: 8. The CDR3 is 15 amino acids. The V gene's germline CDR1 is LGHNA and CDR2 YSLEER.

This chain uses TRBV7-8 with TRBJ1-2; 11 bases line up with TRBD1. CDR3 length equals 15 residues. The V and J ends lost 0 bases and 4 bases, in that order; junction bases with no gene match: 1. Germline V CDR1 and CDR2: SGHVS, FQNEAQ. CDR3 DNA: TGTGCCAGCAGCTTAGCCGGGACAGGGGGCTATGGCTACACCTTC. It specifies CASSLAGTGGYGYTF.

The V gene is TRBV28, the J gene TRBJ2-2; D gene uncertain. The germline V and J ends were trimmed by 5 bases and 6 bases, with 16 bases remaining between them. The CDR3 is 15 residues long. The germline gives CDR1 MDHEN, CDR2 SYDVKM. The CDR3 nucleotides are TGTGCCAGCAGTCCAGCGTTGGCAGCTCCCGGGGAGCTGTTTTTT. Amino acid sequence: CASSPALAAPGELFF.

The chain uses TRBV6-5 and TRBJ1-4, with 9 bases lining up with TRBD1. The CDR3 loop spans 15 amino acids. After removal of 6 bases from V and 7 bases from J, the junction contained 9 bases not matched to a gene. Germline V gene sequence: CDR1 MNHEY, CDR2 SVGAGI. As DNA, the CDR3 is TGTGCCAGCAGCCGTGGGGGACAGGGAAGTGAAAAACTGTTTTTT. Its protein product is CASSRGGQGSEKLFF.

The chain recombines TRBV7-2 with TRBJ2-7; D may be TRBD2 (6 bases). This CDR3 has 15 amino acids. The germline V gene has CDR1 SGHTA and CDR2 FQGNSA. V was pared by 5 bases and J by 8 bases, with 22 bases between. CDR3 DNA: TGTGCCAGCAGCCCCCCGGCGGGGTCCCGTCTCAAGCAGTACTTC. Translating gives CASSPPAGSRLKQYF.

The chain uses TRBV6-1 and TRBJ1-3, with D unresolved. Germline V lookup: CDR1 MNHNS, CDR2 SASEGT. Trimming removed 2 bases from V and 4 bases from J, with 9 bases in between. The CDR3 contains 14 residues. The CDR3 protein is CASSERGSGNTIYF. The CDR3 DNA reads TGTGCCAGCAGTGAACGGGGATCAGGAAACACCATATATTTT.

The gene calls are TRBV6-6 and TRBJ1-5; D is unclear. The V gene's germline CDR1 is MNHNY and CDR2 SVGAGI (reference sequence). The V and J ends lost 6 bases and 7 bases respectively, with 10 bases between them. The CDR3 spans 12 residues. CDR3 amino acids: CASRTGLQPQHF. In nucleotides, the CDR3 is TGTGCCAGCAGAACGGGGTTGCAGCCCCAGCATTTT.

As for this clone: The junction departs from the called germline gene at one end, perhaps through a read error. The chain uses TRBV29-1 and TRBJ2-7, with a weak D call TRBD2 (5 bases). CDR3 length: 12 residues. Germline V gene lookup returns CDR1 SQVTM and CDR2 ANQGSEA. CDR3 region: CSVEGLAYEQYF. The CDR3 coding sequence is TGCAGCGTAGAAGGACTTGCCTACGAGCAGTACTTC.

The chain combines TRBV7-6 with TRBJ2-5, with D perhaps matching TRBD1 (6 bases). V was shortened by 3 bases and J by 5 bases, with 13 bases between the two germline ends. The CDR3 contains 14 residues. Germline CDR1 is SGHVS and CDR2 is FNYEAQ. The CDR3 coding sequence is TGTGCCAGCAGCTTGGGGGCCTTAGCGGAGACCCAGTACTTC. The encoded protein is CASSLGALAETQYF.

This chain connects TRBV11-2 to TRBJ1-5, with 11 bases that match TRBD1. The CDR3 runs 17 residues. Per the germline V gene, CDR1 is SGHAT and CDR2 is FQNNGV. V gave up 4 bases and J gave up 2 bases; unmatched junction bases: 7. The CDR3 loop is CASSSTGTGGGNQPQHF. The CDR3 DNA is TGTGCCAGCAGCTCAACCGGGACAGGGGGTGGCAATCAGCCCCAGCATTTT. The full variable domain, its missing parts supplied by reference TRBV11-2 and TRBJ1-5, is EAGVAQSPRYKIIEKRQSVAFWCNPISGHATLYWYQQILGQGPKLLIQFQNNGVVDDSQLPKDRFSAERLKGVDSTLKIQPAKLEDSAVYLCASSSTGTGGGNQPQHFGDGTRLSIL.

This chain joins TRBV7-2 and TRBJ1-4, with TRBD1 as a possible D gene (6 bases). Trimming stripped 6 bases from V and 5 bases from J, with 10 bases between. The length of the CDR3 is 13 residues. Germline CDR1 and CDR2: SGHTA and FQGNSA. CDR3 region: CASSRTENEKLFF. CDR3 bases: TGTGCCAGCAGTCGGACAGAAAATGAAAAACTGTTTTTT.

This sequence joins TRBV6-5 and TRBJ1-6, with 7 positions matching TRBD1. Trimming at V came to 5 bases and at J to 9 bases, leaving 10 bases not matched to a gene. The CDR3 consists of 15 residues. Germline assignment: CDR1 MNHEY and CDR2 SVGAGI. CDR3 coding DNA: TGTGCCAGCAGTCCAACAGGGGCGGATACTTCACCCCTCCACTTT. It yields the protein CASSPTGADTSPLHF.

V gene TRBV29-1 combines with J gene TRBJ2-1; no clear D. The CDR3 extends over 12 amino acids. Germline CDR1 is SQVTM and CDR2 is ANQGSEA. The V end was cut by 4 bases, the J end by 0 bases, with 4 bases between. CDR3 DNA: TGCAGCGTTGCTCTCTCCTACAATGAGCAGTTCTTC. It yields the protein CSVALSYNEQFF.

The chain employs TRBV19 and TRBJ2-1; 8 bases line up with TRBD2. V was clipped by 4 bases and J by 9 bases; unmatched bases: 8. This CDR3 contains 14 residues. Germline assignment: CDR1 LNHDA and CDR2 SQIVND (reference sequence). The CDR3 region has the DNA TGTGCCAGTAGTACGGGACTAGTTGTTAGTGAGCAGTTCTTC. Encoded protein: CASSTGLVVSEQFF.

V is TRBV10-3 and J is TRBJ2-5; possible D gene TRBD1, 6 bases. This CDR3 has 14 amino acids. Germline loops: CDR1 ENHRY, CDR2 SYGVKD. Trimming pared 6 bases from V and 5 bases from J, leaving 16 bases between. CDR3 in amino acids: CAIRDSRTGETQYF. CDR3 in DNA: TGTGCCATCAGGGACAGCCGTACGGGGGAGACCCAGTACTTC.

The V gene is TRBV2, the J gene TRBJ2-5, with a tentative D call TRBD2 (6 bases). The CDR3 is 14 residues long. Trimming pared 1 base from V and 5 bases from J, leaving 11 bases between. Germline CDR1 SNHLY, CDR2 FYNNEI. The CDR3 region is CASSEESGQETQYF. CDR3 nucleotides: TGTGCCAGCAGTGAAGAAAGCGGGCAGGAGACCCAGTACTTC.

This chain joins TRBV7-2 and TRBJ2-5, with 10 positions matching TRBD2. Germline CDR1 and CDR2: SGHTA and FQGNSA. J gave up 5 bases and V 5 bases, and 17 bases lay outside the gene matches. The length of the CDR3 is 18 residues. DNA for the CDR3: TGTGCCAGCAGCCGTCCGCGGGGGAGCGGGGGGGCCAGGGAGACCCAGTACTTC. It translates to CASSRPRGSGGARETQYF.

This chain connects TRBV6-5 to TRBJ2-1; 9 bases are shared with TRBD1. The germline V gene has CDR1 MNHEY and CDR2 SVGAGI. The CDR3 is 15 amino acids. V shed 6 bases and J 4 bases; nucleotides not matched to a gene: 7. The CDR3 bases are TGTGCCAGCAGCCTCGCCGGGACAGGGTACAATGAGCAGTTCTTC. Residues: CASSLAGTGYNEQFF.